A single sample is the source of the 7 T cell receptor beta chains below, sequenced in a study of cytomegalovirus exposure and HLA in healthy donors (dated 2017 in TCRdb). The library was produced with the immunoSEQ multiplex PCR assay. The multiplex PCR relied on a mix of 60 forward primers for TCR Vbeta segments and 13 reverse primers for TCR Jbeta segments. Here the immuneACCESS table is served through TCRdb, limited to in-frame sequences with V and J called. Missing clones are a known gap in these copies; in checked studies unresolved V genes cover under half, and the rest lacks a known reason. Across this sample there are about 130,000 clones, with around 82% seen only once. Jointly, the top ten make up roughly 4% of the sample. The sample was PBMCs. All receptors come from a middle-aged woman in good health and CMV-seropositive.

V and J are TRBV9 and TRBJ2-1, with TRBD2 as a possible D gene (5 bases). V lost 2 bases and J lost 9, with 9 bases in between. Germline CDR1 SGDLS, CDR2 YYNGEE. The CDR3 sequence is 12 residues long. DNA for the CDR3: TGTGCCAGCAGCGTTGGGGAGTCTGAGCAGTTCTTC. This sequence encodes CASSVGESEQFF.

This chain uses TRBV7-9 with TRBJ2-2, with TRBD2 identical over 14 bases. This CDR3 is 15 amino acids long. Germline V gives CDR1 SEHNR, CDR2 FQNEAQ (reference sequence). Trimming cost V 4 bases and J 9 bases; bases outside gene matches: 4. This CDR3 reads CASSSGTSGSRELFF. The CDR3 DNA reads as TGTGCCAGCAGCTCCGGGACTAGCGGGAGCAGGGAGCTGTTTTTT. Drawing the rest from reference TRBV7-9 and TRBJ2-2, the complete variable domain is DTGVSQNPRHKITKRGQNVTFRCDPISEHNRLYWYRQTLGQGPEFLTYFQNEAQLEKSRLLSDRFSAERPKGSFSTLEIQRTEQGDSAMYLCASSSGTSGSRELFFGEGSRLTVL.

The chain employs TRBV11-2 and TRBJ2-7; D unclear. Per the germline V gene, CDR1 is SGHAT and CDR2 is FQNNGV. This CDR3 spans 10 amino acids. The V gene lost 5 bases and the J gene lost 3 bases, with 2 bases spanning the gap. The CDR3 loop reads CASSHYEQYF. As DNA, the CDR3 is TGTGCCAGCAGCCACTACGAGCAGTACTTC.

The rearrangement joins TRBV10-3 to TRBJ1-2; D unresolved. Germline V gene lookup returns CDR1 ENHRY and CDR2 SYGVKD. Trimming pared 3 bases from V and 2 bases from J, leaving 7 bases between. This CDR3 is 13 amino acids long. CDR3 region: CAISEGVNYGYTF. The CDR3 DNA reads as TGTGCCATCAGTGAAGGAGTAAACTATGGCTACACCTTC.

The chain couples TRBV19 to TRBJ2-1, with D possibly matching TRBD1 (5 bases). Germline CDR1 is LNHDA and CDR2 is SQIVND (reference sequence). The CDR3 runs 14 residues. Trimming removed 5 bases from V and 7 bases from J, with 15 bases in between. CDR3: CASSGAIFINEQFF. The CDR3 DNA follows: TGTGCCAGTAGTGGGGCTATTTTTATTAATGAGCAGTTCTTC.

The chain has TRBV5-1 and TRBJ2-3, with 7 bases that match TRBD2. The CDR3 spans 15 residues. CDR1 and CDR2 from the germline V gene are SGHRS and YFSETQ. J was trimmed by 2 bases and V by 2 bases; bases with no gene match: 5. This chain's CDR3 is CASSFSGLSTDTQYF. CDR3 DNA sequence: TGCGCCAGCAGCTTCTCGGGACTATCCACAGATACGCAGTATTTT.

V gene TRBV7-9 combines with J gene TRBJ1-1, with 8 bases aligning to TRBD1. J was trimmed by 4 bases and V by 2 bases; bases with no gene match: 6. The CDR3 loop spans 15 amino acids. Germline V lookup: CDR1 SEHNR, CDR2 FQNEAQ (reference sequence). CDR3 in DNA: TGTGCCAGCAGCTTATGGACAGGGTGGGGCACTGAAGCTTTCTTT. It yields the protein CASSLWTGWGTEAFF.